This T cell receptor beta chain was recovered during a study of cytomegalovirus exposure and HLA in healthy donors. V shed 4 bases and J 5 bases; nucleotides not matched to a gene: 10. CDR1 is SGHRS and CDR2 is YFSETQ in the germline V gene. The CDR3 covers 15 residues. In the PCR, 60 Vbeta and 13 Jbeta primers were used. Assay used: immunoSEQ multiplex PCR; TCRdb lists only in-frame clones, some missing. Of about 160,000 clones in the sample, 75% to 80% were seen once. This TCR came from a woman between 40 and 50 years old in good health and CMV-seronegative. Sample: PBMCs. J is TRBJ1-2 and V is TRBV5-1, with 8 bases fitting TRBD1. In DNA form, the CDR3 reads TGCGCCAGCAGCATCGGACAGGGTCCGGGTTATGGCTACACCTTC. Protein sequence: CASSIGQGPGYGYTF.